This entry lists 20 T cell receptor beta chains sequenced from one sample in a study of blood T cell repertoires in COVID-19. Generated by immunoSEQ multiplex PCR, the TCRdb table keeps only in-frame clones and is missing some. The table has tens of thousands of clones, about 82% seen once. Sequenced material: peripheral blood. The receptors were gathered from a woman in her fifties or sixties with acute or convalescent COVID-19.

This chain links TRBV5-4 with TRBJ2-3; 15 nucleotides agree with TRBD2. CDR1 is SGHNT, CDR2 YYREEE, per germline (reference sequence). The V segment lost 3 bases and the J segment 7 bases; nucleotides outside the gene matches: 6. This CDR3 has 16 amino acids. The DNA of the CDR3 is TGTGCCAGCAGCTCGGGGACTAGCGGGGGGTCGAATACGCAGTATTTT. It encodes CASSSGTSGGSNTQYF.

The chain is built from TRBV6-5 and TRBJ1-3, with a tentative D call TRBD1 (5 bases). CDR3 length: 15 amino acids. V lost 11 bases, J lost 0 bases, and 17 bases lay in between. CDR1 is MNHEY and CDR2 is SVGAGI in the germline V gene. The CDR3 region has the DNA TGTGCCGCGAAAGCGGGGGAGAGCTCTGGAAACACCATATATTTT. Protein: CAAKAGESSGNTIYF.

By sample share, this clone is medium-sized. DNA of the CDR3: TGTGCCAGCAGTGGACAGGGGTACGAGCAGTACTTC. It encodes CASSGQGYEQYF. The rearrangement links TRBV2 to TRBJ2-7; 8 nucleotides match TRBD1. CDR3 length: 12 residues. V shed 4 bases and J 4 bases; nucleotides not matched to a gene: 0. Germline CDR1 SNHLY, CDR2 FYNNEI.

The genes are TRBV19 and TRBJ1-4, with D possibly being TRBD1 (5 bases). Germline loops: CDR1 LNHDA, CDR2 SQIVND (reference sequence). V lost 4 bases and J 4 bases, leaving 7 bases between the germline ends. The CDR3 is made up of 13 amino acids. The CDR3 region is CASSRTNNEKLFF. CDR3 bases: TGTGCCAGTAGTAGGACAAATAATGAAAAACTGTTTTTT.

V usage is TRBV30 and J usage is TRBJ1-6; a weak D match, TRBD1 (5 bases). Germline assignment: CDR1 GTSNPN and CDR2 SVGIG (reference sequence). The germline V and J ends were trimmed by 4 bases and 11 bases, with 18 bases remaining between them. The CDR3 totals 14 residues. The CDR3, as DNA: TGTGCCTGGATTGGCGGGGGGATTGGGGCACCCCTCCACTTT. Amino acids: CAWIGGGIGAPLHF.

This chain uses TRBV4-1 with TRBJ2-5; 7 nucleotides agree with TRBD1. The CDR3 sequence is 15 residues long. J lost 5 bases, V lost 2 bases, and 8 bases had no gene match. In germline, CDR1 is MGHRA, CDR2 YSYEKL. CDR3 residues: CASSQIQRGLETQYF. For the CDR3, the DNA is TGCGCCAGCAGCCAAATTCAAAGGGGGCTCGAGACCCAGTACTTC.

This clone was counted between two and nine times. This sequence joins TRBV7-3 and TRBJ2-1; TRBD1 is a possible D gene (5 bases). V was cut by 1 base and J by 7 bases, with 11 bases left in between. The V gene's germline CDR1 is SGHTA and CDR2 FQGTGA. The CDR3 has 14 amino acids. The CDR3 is CASSLNLRANEQFF. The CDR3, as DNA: TGTGCCAGCAGCTTAAACCTCAGGGCTAATGAGCAGTTCTTC.

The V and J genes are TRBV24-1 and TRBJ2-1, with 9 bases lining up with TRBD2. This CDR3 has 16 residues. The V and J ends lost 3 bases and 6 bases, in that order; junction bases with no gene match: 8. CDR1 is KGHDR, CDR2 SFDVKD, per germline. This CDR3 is CATSDPIAGAGNEQFF. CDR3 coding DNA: TGTGCCACCAGTGATCCTATAGCGGGGGCTGGCAATGAGCAGTTCTTC.

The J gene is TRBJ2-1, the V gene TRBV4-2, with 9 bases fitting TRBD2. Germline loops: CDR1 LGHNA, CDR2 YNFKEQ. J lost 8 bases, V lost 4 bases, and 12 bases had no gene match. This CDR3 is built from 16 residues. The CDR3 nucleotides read TGTGCCAGCAGCCCCTCGGCGCGGGGGGGCTCGGATGAGCAGTTCTTC. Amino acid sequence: CASSPSARGGSDEQFF.

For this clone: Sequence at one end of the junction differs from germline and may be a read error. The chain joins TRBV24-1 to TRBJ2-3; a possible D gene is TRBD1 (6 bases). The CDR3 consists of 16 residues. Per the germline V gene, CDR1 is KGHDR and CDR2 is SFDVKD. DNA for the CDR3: TGTGCCACCAGTGATGCGCTACAGGGAAGCAGAGATACGCAGTATTTT. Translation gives CATSDALQGSRDTQYF.

CDR3 bases: TGCGCCAGCAGCCAAGATAGGGACCGAGCGGGGGTGAGCACAGATACGCAGTATTTT. Protein sequence: CASSQDRDRAGVSTDTQYF. V usage is TRBV4-1 and J usage is TRBJ2-3, with 8 bases that match TRBD2. Trimming cost V 0 bases and J 0 bases; bases outside gene matches: 11. The CDR3 length is 19 residues. The germline gives CDR1 MGHRA, CDR2 YSYEKL.

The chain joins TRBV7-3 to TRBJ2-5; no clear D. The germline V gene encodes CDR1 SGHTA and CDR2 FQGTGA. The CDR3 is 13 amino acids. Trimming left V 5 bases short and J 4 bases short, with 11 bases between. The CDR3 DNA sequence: TGTGCCAGCAGCGCCGTGGGCACAGAGACCCAGTACTTC. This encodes CASSAVGTETQYF.

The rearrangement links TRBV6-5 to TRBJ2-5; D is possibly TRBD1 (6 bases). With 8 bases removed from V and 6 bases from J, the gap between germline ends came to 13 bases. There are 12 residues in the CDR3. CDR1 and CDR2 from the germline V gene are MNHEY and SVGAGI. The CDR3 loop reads CASHGTGKTQYF. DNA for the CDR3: TGTGCCAGCCACGGAACAGGGAAGACCCAGTACTTC.

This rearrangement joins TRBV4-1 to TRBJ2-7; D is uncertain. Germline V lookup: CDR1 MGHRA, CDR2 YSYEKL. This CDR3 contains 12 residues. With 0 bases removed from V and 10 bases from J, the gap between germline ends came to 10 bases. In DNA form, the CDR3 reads TGCGCCAGCAGCCAAGATCCGGTACTTCAGTACTTC. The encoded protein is CASSQDPVLQYF.

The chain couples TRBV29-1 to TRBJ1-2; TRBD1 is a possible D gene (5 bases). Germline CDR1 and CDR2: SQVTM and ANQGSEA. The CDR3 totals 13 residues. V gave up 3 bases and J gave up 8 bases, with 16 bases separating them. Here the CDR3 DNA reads TGCAGCGTTGAGGGCAGGGCGTCTTTGGGCTACACCTTC. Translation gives CSVEGRASLGYTF.

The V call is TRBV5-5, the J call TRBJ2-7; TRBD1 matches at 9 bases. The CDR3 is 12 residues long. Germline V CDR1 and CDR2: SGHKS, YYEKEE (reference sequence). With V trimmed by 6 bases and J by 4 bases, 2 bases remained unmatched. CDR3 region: CASNRGPYEQYF. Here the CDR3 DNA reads TGTGCCAGCAACAGGGGGCCGTACGAGCAGTACTTC.

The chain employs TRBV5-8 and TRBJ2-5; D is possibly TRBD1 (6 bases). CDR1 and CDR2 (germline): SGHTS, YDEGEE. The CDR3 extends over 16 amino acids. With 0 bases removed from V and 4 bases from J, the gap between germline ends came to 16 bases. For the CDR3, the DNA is TGTGCCAGCAGCTTGGGAAGTGCCAGGGGAAGAGAGACCCAGTACTTC. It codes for CASSLGSARGRETQYF.

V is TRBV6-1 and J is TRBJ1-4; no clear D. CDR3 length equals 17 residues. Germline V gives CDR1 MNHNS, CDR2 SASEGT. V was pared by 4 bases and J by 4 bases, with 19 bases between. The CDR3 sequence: CASSGVLLAGLNEKLFF. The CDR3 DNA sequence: TGTGCCAGCAGTGGGGTGTTACTGGCAGGTCTTAATGAAAAACTGTTTTTT.

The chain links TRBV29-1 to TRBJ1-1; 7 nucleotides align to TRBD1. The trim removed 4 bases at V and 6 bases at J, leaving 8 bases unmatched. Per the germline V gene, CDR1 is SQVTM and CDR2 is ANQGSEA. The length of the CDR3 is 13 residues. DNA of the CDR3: TGCAGCGTTGCAGGGGGTAATGGCGCTGAAGCTTTCTTT. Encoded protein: CSVAGGNGAEAFF.

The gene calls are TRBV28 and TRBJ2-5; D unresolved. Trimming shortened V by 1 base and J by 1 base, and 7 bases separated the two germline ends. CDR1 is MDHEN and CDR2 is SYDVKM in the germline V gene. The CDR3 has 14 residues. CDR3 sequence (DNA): TGTGCCAGCAGTTTATTTGCGGCCCAAGAGACCCAGTACTTC. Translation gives CASSLFAAQETQYF.